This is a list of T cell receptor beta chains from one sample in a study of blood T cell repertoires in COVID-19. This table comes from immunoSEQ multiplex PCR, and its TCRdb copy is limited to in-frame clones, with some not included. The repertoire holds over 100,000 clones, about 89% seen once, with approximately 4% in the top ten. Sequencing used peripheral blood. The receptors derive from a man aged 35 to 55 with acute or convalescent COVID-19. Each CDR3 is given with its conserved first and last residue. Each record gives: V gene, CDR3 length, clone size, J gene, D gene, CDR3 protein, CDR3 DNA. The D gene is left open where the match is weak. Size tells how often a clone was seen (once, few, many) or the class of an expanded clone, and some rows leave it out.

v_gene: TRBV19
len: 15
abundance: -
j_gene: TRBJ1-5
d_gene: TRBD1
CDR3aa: CASSIQGQRNQPQHF
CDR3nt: TGTGCCAGTAGTATCCAGGGACAGCGGAATCAGCCCCAGCATTTT

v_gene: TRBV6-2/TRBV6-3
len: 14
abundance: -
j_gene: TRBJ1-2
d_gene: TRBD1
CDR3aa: CASSRQGANYGYTF
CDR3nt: TGTGCCAGCAGCAGACAGGGAGCTAACTATGGCTACACCTTC

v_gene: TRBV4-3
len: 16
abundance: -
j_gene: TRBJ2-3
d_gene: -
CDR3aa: CASSQETVVAADTQYF
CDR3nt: TGCGCCAGCAGCCAAGAAACGGTGGTAGCTGCAGATACGCAGTATTTT

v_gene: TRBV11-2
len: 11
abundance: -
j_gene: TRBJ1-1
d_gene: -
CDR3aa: CASSFQGPAFF
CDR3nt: TGTGCCAGCAGCTTTCAGGGGCCTGCTTTCTTT

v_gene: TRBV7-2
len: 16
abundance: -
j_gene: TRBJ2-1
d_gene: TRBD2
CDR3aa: CASSLELAGTYNEQFF
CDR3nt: TGTGCCAGCAGCTTAGAACTAGCGGGAACCTACAATGAGCAGTTCTTC

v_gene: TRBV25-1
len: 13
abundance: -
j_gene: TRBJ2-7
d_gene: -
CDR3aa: CASSPQGFDEQYF
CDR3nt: TGTGCCAGCAGCCCCCAGGGTTTCGACGAGCAGTACTTC

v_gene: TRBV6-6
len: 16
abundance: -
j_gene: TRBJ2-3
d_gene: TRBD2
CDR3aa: CASSRGLAGGTDTQYF
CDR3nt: TGTGCCAGCAGTAGAGGACTAGCGGGAGGCACAGATACGCAGTATTTT

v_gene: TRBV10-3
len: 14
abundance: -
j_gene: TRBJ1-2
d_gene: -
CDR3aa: CAISDLRQPNGYTF
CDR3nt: TGTGCCATCAGTGACCTTAGACAGCCAAATGGCTACACCTTC

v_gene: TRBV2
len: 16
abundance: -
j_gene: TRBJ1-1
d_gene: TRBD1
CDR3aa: CASSESGQGVDTEAFF
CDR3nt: TGTGCCAGCAGTGAATCGGGACAGGGAGTAGACACTGAAGCTTTCTTT

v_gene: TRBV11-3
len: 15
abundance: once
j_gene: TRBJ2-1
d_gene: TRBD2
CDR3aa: CASSGASGMANEQFF
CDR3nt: TGTGCCAGCAGCGGAGCTAGCGGGATGGCAAATGAGCAGTTCTTC

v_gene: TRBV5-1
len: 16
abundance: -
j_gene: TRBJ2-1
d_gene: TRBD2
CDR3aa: CASSLDASGGLYEQFF
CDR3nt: TGCGCCAGCAGCTTGGATGCCAGCGGGGGGTTATATGAGCAGTTCTTC

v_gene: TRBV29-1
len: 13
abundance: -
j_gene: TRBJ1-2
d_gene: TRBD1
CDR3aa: CSVRTGLSYGYTF
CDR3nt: TGCAGCGTACGGACAGGGCTTAGCTATGGCTACACCTTC

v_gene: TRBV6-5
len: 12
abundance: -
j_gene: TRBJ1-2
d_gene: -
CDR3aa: CAITETNYGYTF
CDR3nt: TGTGCCATCACAGAAACTAACTATGGCTACACCTTC

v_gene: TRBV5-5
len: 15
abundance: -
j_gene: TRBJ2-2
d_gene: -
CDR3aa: CASSPEVHNTGELFF
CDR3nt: TGTGCCAGCAGCCCAGAGGTTCACAACACCGGGGAGCTGTTTTTT

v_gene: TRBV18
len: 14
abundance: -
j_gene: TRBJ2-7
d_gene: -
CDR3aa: CASSPKQGLVEQYF
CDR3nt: TGTGCCAGCTCACCAAAACAGGGCCTCGTGGAGCAGTACTTC

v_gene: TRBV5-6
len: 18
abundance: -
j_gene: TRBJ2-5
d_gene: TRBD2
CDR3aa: CASSDRILAGEGRETQYF
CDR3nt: TGTGCCAGCAGCGACCGGATCCTAGCGGGAGAGGGAAGGGAGACCCAGTACTTC

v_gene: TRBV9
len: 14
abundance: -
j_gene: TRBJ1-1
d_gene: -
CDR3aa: CASSVGNRNTEAFF
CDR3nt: TGTGCCAGCAGCGTAGGGAACAGGAACACTGAAGCTTTCTTT